The subject of this entry is one T cell receptor beta chain. These data originate in a study of T cells in localized non-small cell lung cancer. Profiling relied on immunoSEQ multiplex PCR, and the TCRdb table lists in-frame clones only, not all of them. Seen here are 35,000 to 45,000 clones, roughly 82% observed once, and the top ten hold 15% to 20%. The CDR3 is made up of 12 amino acids. In germline, CDR1 is LNHNV, CDR2 YYDKDF (reference sequence). V dropped 0 bases and J dropped 11 bases, with 10 bases sitting between them. The chain uses TRBV15 and TRBJ1-1; the D gene is possibly TRBD1 (5 bases). The sequenced sample was peripheral blood, obtained before any cancer treatment. The TCR was taken from a male donor older than 55 with stage III squamous cell lung carcinoma. The CDR3: CATSRDSGIAFF. CDR3 DNA: TGTGCCACCAGCAGAGATTCAGGGATCGCTTTCTTT.